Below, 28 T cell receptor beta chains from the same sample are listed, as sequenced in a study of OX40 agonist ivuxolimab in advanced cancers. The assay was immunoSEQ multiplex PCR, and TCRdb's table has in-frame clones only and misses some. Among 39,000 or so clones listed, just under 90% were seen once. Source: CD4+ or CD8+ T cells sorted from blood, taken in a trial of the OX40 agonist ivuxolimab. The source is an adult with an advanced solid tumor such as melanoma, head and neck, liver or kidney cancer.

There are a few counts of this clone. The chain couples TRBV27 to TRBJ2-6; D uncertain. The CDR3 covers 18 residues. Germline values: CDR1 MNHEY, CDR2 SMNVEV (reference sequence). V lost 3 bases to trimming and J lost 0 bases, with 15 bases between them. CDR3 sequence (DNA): TGTGCCAGCAGTTTGGGTTTCATACGGACCTCTGGGGCCAACGTCCTGACTTTC. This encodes CASSLGFIRTSGANVLTF.

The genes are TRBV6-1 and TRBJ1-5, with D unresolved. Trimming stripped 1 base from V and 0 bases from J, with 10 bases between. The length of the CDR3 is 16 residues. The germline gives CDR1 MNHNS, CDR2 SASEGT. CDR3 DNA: TGTGCCAGCAGTGAAGACTGGGGAATTAGCAATCAGCCCCAGCATTTT. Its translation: CASSEDWGISNQPQHF.

The CDR3 DNA follows: TGTGCCAGCAGCCATATTTTCCGCCGACAGCAAGAGACCCAGTACTTC. This gives the protein CASSHIFRRQQETQYF. This chain joins TRBV7-8 and TRBJ2-5; tentatively, D is TRBD1 (5 bases). Trimming took 5 bases from V and 2 from J, leaving 18 bases between them. This CDR3 spans 16 amino acids. Germline assignment: CDR1 SGHVS and CDR2 FQNEAQ.

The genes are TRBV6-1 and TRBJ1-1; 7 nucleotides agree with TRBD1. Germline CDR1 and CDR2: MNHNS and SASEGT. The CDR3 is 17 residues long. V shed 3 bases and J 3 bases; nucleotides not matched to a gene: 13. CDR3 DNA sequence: TGTGCCAGCAGTGAGAGAACTACAGGGGCGGGGTACACTGAAGCTTTCTTT. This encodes CASSERTTGAGYTEAFF.

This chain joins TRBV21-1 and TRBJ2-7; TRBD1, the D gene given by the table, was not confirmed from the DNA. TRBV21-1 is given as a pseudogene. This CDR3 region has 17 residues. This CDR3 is CASSKAHTVPLGYEQYF. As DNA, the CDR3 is TGTGCCAGCAGCAAAGCCCATACAGTACCCTTAGGCTACGAGCAGTACTTC.

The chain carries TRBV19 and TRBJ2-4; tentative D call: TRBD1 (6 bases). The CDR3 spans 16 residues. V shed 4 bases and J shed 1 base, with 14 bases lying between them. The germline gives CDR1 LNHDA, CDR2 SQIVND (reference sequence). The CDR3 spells CASSTPLTGAKNIQYF. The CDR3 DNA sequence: TGTGCCAGTAGTACCCCATTAACAGGGGCCAAAAACATTCAGTACTTC.

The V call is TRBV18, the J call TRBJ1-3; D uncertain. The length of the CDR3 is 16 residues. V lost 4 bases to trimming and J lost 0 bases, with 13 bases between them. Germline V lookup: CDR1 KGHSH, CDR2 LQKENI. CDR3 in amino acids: CASSRRDGFSGNTIYF. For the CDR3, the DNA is TGTGCCAGCTCACGGCGAGACGGATTCTCTGGAAACACCATATATTTT.

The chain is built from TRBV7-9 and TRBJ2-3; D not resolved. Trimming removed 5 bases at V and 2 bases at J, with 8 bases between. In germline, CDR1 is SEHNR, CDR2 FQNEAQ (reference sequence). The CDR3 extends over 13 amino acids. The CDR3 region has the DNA TGTGCCAGCAGCAGAGGAAACACAGATACGCAGTATTTT. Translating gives CASSRGNTDTQYF.

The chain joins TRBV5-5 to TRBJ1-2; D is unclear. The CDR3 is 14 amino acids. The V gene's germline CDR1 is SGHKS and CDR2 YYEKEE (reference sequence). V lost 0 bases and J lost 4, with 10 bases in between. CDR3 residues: CASSLVVGFYGYTF. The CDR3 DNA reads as TGTGCCAGCAGCTTGGTCGTGGGATTCTATGGCTACACCTTC.

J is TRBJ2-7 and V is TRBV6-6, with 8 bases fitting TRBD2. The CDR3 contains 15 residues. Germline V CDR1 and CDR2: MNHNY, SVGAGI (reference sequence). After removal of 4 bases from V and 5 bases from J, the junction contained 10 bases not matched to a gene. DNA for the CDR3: TGTGCCAGCAGTTCCCAGGGAGCGGGGGCCCACGAGCAGTACTTC. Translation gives CASSSQGAGAHEQYF.

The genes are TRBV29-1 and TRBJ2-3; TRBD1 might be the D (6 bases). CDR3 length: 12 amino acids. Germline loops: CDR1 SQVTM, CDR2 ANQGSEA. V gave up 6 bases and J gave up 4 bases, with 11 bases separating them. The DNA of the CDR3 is TGCAGCGTGAGGGGACAATCAGATACGCAGTATTTT. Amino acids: CSVRGQSDTQYF.

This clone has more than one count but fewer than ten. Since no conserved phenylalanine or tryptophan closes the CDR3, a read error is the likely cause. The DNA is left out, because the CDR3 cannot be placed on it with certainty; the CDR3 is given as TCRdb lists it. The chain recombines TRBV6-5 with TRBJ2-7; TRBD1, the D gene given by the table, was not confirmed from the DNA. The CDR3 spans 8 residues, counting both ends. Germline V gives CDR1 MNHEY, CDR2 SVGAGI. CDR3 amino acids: CASRPDRD.

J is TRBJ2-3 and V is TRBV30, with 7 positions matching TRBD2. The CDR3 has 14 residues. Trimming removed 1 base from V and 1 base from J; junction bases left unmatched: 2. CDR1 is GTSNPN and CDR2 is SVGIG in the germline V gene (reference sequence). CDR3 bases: TGTGCCTGGAGTGCGGGAGGACGCACAGATACGCAGTATTTT. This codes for CAWSAGGRTDTQYF.

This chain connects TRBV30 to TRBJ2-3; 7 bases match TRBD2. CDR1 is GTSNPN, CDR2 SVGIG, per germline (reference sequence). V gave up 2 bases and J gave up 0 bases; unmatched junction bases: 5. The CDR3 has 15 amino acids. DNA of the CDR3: TGTGCCTGGAGTCGGTCTAGCGGAAGCACAGATACGCAGTATTTT. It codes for CAWSRSSGSTDTQYF.

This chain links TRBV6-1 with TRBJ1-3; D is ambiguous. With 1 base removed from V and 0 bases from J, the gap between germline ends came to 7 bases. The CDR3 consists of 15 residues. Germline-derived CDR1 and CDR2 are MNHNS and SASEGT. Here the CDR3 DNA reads TGTGCCAGCAGTGAAGGGCCCAACTCTGGAAACACCATATATTTT. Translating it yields CASSEGPNSGNTIYF.

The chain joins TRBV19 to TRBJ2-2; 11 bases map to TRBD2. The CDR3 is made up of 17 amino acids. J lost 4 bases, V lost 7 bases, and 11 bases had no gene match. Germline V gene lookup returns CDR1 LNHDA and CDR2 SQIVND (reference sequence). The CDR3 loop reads CASIDDGSGGATGELFF. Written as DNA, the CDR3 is TGTGCCAGTATTGATGATGGTAGCGGGGGGGCCACCGGGGAGCTGTTTTTT.

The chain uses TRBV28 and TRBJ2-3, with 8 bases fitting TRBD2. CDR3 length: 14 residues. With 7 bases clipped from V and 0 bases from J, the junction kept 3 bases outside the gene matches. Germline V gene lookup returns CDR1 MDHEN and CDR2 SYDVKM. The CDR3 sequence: CASKAGASTDTQYF. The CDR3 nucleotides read TGTGCCAGCAAAGCGGGGGCCAGCACAGATACGCAGTATTTT.

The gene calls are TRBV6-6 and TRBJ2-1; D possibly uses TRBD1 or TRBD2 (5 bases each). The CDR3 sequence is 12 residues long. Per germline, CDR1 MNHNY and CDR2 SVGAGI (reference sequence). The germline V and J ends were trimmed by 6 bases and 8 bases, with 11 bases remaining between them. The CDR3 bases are TGTGCCAGCAGCTCTGAGGGGTATGAGCAGTTCTTC. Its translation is CASSSEGYEQFF.

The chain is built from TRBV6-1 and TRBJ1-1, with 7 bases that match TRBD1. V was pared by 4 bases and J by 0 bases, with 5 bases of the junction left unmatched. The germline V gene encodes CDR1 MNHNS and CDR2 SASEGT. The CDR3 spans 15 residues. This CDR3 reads CASSVRGQLNTEAFF. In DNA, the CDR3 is TGTGCCAGCAGTGTAAGGGGACAGCTGAACACTGAAGCTTTCTTT.

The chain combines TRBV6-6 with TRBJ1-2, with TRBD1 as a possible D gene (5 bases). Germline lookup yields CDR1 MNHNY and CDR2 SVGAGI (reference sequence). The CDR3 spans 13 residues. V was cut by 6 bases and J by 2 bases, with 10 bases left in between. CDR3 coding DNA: TGTGCCAGCAGGGAGGGGAGGAACTATGGCTACACCTTC. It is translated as CASREGRNYGYTF.

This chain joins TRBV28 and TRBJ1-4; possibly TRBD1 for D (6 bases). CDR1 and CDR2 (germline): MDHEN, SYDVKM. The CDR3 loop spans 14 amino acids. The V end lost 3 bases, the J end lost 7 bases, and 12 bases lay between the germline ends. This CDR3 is CASSLGGAGEKLFF. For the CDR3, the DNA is TGTGCCAGCAGTTTGGGGGGGGCTGGTGAAAAACTGTTTTTT.

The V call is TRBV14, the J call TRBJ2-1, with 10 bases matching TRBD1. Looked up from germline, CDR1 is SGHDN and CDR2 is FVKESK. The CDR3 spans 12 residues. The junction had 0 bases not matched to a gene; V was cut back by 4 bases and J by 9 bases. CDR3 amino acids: CASSRDRGEQFF. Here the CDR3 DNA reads TGTGCCAGCAGCCGGGACAGGGGTGAGCAGTTCTTC.

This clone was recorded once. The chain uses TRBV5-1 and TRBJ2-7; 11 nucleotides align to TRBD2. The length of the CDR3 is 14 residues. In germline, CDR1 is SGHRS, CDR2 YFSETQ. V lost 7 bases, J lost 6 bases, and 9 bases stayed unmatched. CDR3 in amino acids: CASFNPGTSGEQYF. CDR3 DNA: TGCGCCAGCTTCAACCCCGGGACTAGCGGCGAGCAGTACTTC.

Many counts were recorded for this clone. CDR3 sequence: CASSWSGSASYEQYF. The DNA for the CDR3 is TGTGCCAGCAGTTGGTCCGGGAGTGCGTCCTACGAGCAGTACTTC. The V gene is TRBV27, the J gene TRBJ2-7; maybe TRBD2 (6 bases). Germline values: CDR1 MNHEY, CDR2 SMNVEV (reference sequence). V was clipped by 4 bases and J by 1 base, with 14 bases between them. CDR3 size: 15 residues.

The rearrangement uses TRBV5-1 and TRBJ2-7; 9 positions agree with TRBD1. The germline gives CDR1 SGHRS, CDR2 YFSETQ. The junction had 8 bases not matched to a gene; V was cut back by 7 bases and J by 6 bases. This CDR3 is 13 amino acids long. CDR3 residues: CASYQPGQGEQYF. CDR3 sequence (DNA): TGCGCCAGCTATCAGCCGGGACAGGGCGAGCAGTACTTC.

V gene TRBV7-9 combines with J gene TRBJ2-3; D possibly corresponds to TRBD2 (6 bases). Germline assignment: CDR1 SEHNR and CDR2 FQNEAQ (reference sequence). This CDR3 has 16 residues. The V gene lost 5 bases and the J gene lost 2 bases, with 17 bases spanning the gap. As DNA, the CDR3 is TGTGCCAGCAGCCAACCGGGGGTCGGGGCCACAGATACGCAGTATTTT. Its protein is CASSQPGVGATDTQYF.

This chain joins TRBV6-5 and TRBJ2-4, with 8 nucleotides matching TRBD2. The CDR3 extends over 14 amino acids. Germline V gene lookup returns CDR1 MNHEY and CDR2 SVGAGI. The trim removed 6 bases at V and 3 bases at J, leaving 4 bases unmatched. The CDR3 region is CASSPGGGKNIQYF. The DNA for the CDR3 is TGTGCCAGCAGCCCGGGGGGGGGCAAAAACATTCAGTACTTC.

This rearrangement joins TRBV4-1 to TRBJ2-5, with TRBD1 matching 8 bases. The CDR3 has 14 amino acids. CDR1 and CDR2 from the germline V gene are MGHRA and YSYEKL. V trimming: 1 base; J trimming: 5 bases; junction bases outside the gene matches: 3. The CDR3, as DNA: TGCGCCAGCAGCCAAGGGACAGGGAGTGAGACCCAGTACTTC. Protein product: CASSQGTGSETQYF.